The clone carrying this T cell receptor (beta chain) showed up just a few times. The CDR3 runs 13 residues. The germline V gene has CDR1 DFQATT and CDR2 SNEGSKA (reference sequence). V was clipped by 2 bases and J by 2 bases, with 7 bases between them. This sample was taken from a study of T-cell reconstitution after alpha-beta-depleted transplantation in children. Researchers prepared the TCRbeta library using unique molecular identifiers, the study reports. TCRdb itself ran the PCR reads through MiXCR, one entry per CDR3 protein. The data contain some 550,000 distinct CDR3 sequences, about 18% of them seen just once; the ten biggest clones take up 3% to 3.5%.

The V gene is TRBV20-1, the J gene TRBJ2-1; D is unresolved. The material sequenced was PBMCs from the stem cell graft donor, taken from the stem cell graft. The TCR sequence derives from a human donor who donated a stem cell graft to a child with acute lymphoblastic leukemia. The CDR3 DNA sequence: TGCAGTGCTAGACGGCCCACCTACAATGAGCAGTTCTTC. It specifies CSARRPTYNEQFF.